This TCR beta chain appears in the sequencing data of a study of blood T cell repertoires in COVID-19. Across the whole study: Sites in the United States, Italy and Spain provided acute and convalescent COVID-19 samples. PBMCs, B-cell-depleted T cells, or T cells were the source of the cDNA or gDNA that made up the material.

Seattle-derived patients entered the study during active infection and were followed longitudinally. Germline values: CDR1 MNHEY, CDR2 SVGEGT. Trimming at V came to 5 bases and at J to 0 bases, leaving 3 bases not matched to a gene. CDR3 length: 14 residues. In the authors' methods: By means of reference gene primer amplification, nucleated cell counts were estimated. The assay was immunoSEQ multiplex PCR, and TCRdb's table has in-frame clones only and misses some. That table supplies the V and J calls and clone size; D and trimming were determined from the DNA. Of about 350,000 clones in the sample, around 90% were seen once.

The TCR was taken from a young man with COVID-19, enrolled during active disease. The rearrangement links TRBV6-2 or TRBV6-3 to TRBJ2-7; 8 nucleotides agree with TRBD1. The sample comprised peripheral blood. The CDR3 bases are TGTGCCAGCAGTAGAACAGGGGGCTCCTACGAGCAGTACTTC. It yields the protein CASSRTGGSYEQYF.